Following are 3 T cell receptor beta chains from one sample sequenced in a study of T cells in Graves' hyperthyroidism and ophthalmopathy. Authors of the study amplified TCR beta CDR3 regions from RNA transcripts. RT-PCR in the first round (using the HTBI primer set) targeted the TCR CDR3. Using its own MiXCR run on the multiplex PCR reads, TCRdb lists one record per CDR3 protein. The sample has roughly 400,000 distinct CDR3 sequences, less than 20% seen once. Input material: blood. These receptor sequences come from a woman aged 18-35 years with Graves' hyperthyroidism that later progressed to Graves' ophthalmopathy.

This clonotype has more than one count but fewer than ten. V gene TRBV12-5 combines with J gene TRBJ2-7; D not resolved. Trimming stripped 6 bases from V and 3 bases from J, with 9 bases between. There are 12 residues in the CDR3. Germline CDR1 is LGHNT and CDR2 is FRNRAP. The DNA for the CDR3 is TGTGCTAGTGGCTTCAATAACTACGAGCAGTACTTC. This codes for CASGFNNYEQYF.

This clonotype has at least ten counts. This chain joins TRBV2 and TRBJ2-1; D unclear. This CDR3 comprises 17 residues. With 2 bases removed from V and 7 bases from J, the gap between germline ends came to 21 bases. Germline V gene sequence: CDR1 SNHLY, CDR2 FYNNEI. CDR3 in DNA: TGTGCCAGCAGTGAATATATCGGGCGGTTGGTTTGGAATGAGCAGTTCTTC. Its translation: CASSEYIGRLVWNEQFF.

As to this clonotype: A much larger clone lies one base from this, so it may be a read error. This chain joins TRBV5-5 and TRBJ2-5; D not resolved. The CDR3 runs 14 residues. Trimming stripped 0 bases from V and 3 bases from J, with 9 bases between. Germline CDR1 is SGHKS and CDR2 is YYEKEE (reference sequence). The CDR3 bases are TGTGCCAGCAGCTTGGAGCCACCCAAAGAGACCCAGTACTTC. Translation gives CASSLEPPKETQYF.